The 13 T cell receptor beta chains given below trace back to one sample, sequenced in a study of beta chain features in type 1 diabetes. Expressed TCRB transcripts were sequenced because the isolated RNA had all been reverse transcribed beforehand. Assay used: immunoSEQ multiplex PCR; TCRdb lists only in-frame clones, some missing. The sample lists 130,000 or so clones; approximately 10% were seen once. Sequencing was done on a sample of central memory CD4+ T cells from blood. These receptor sequences come from a woman aged 40 to 50 in good health.

V and J are TRBV7-2 and TRBJ1-1; TRBD1 matches 10 bases. J gave up 7 bases and V 3 bases, and 2 bases lay outside the gene matches. This CDR3 has 13 amino acids. Germline V lookup: CDR1 SGHTA, CDR2 FQGNSA. CDR3 coding DNA: TGTGCCAGCAGCTTCGACAGGGGGCGTGAAGCTTTCTTT. Its protein product is CASSFDRGREAFF. The complete variable domain, with remaining parts taken from reference TRBV7-2 and TRBJ1-1, reads GAGVSQSPSNKVTEKGKDVELRCDPISGHTALYWYRQSLGQGLEFLIYFQGNSAPDKSGLPSDRFSAERTGGSVSTLTIQRTQQEDSAVYLCASSFDRGREAFFGQGTRLTVV.

This clone was seen repeatedly, ten times or more. V usage is TRBV15 and J usage is TRBJ2-5; 9 positions agree with TRBD1. V shed 5 bases and J 4 bases; nucleotides not matched to a gene: 8. Germline V gene sequence: CDR1 LNHNV, CDR2 YYDKDF (reference sequence). The CDR3 length is 15 residues. The CDR3 DNA reads as TGTGCCACCAGCGCAGGACAGGGGAATGGAGAGACCCAGTACTTC. Amino acids: CATSAGQGNGETQYF.

The J gene is TRBJ2-3, the V gene TRBV14; 7 bases fit TRBD2. There are 15 residues in the CDR3. Looked up from germline, CDR1 is SGHDN and CDR2 is FVKESK. The junction had 9 bases not matched to a gene; V was cut back by 4 bases and J by 5 bases. The CDR3 DNA reads TGTGCCAGCAGCCGCCTGGGCGGGGGAGGAGATACGCAGTATTTT. As protein: CASSRLGGGGDTQYF.

This clone has ten or more counts. The V and J genes are TRBV4-3 and TRBJ2-7; D call uncertain. The CDR3 is 15 amino acids. CDR1 and CDR2 (germline): LGHNA, YSLEER. V was clipped by 0 bases and J by 6 bases, with 15 bases between them. The CDR3 nucleotides are TGCGCCAGCAGCCAAGACCCCGCTATTCCGGGCGAGCAGTACTTC. This gives the protein CASSQDPAIPGEQYF.

This chain links TRBV4-1 with TRBJ2-7; TRBD2 agrees at 7 bases. The CDR3 runs 16 residues. CDR1 MGHRA and CDR2 YSYEKL come from the germline V gene. V shed 0 bases, J shed 1 base, and the junction held 6 bases outside the gene matches. The CDR3: CASSQEAGLKSYEQYF. The CDR3 bases are TGCGCCAGCAGCCAAGAAGCGGGACTCAAGTCCTACGAGCAGTACTTC.

This clone was seen only a few times. The chain joins TRBV11-3 to TRBJ2-5, with D perhaps matching TRBD2 (7 bases). Germline loops: CDR1 SGHNT, CDR2 YENEEA. There are 16 residues in the CDR3. The V gene lost 1 base and the J gene lost 5 bases, with 17 bases spanning the gap. In nucleotides, the CDR3 is TGTGCCAGCAGCTTAGTTCGCGGGGGCGTCTTGGAGACCCAGTACTTC. This encodes CASSLVRGGVLETQYF.

There are a few counts of this clone. The chain recombines TRBV6-6 with TRBJ1-2, with 7 bases matching TRBD1. Germline CDR1 MNHNY, CDR2 SVGAGI (reference sequence). The CDR3 is 15 residues long. Unmatched junction bases numbered 10, after V lost 5 bases and J lost 4 bases. The chain's CDR3 is CASSDQTGNSYGYTF. The CDR3 DNA reads as TGTGCCAGCAGTGACCAGACAGGGAATAGCTATGGCTACACCTTC.

This clone appeared a few times. This chain links TRBV9 with TRBJ2-1; D gene unclear. The CDR3 consists of 14 residues. With 2 bases removed from V and 0 bases from J, the gap between germline ends came to 6 bases. Germline V lookup: CDR1 SGDLS, CDR2 YYNGEE. The CDR3 DNA follows: TGTGCCAGCAGCGTGCGCGGCTCCTACAATGAGCAGTTCTTC. Its protein product is CASSVRGSYNEQFF.

The chain links TRBV9 to TRBJ1-2; no clear D. Germline CDR1 and CDR2: SGDLS and YYNGEE. This CDR3 comprises 14 residues. V lost 0 bases and J 1 base, leaving 7 bases between the germline ends. The CDR3 protein is CASSVGEINYGYTF. The CDR3 coding sequence is TGTGCCAGCAGCGTAGGCGAGATTAACTATGGCTACACCTTC. Combining the CDR3 with reference TRBV9 and TRBJ1-2 gives the whole variable domain DSGVTQTPKHLITATGQRVTLRCSPRSGDLSVYWYQQSLDQGLQFLIQYYNGEERAKGNILERFSAQQFPDLHSELNLSSLELGDSALYFCASSVGEINYGYTFGSGTRLTVV.

This clone came up many times. The gene calls are TRBV29-1 and TRBJ1-5; D is perhaps TRBD1 (6 bases). Germline-derived CDR1 and CDR2 are SQVTM and ANQGSEA. The CDR3 has 12 residues. The germline V and J ends were trimmed by 6 bases and 12 bases, with 18 bases remaining between them. In DNA form, the CDR3 reads TGCAGCGTAACGGTAGGGGGGGAAGACCAGCATTTT. Protein product: CSVTVGGEDQHF.

The V call is TRBV5-6, the J call TRBJ2-5; TRBD2 matches 13 bases. Germline CDR1 and CDR2: SGHDT and YYEEEE. J gave up 2 bases and V 4 bases, and 5 bases lay outside the gene matches. The CDR3 has 16 residues. The CDR3, as DNA: TGTGCCAGCAGCAAAGGACTAGCGGGGGTACAAGAGACCCAGTACTTC. It specifies CASSKGLAGVQETQYF. Complete variable domain (other parts from reference TRBV5-6 and TRBJ2-5): DAGVTQSPTHLIKTRGQQVTLRCSPKSGHDTVSWYQQALGQGPQFIFQYYEEEERQRGNFPDRFSGHQFPNYSSELNVNALLLGDSALYLCASSKGLAGVQETQYFGPGTRLLVL.

This clone has more than one count but fewer than ten. V gene TRBV7-2 combines with J gene TRBJ2-3; 11 bases match TRBD2. Trimming removed 1 base from V and 2 bases from J; junction bases left unmatched: 5. CDR3 length equals 17 residues. The germline V gene encodes CDR1 SGHTA and CDR2 FQGNSA. CDR3 DNA sequence: TGTGCCAGCAGCTTAGGTCCTAGCGGGGGGTTCACAGATACGCAGTATTTT. Translating gives CASSLGPSGGFTDTQYF.

This clone was seen a few times. The rearrangement joins TRBV19 to TRBJ2-7; 8 bases agree with TRBD1. This CDR3 has 14 residues. After removal of 5 bases from V and 4 bases from J, the junction contained 7 bases not matched to a gene. Per germline, CDR1 LNHDA and CDR2 SQIVND (reference sequence). The CDR3, as DNA: TGTGCCAGTAGTTCTACAGGGGGAGGTTACGAGCAGTACTTC. Translation gives CASSSTGGGYEQYF. The complete variable domain, with remaining parts taken from reference TRBV19 and TRBJ2-7, reads DGGITQSPKYLFRKEGQNVTLSCEQNLNHDAMYWYRQDPGQGLRLIYYSQIVNDFQKGDIAEGYSVSREKKESFPLTVTSAQKNPTAFYLCASSSTGGGYEQYFGPGTRLTVT.